This T cell receptor (beta chain) was retrieved from a study of T cell repertoires in cytomegalovirus infection. Study information: Both CMV infection and a matching HLA type were indicated by public TCR beta signatures.

This CDR3 has 14 residues. Germline V gene lookup returns CDR1 SGHTA and CDR2 FQGNSA. J was trimmed by 5 bases and V by 4 bases; bases with no gene match: 5. Each CDR3 protein is one row after TCRdb ran MiXCR on the reads. In the table there are about 270,000 distinct CDR3 sequences, less than 25% of which are singletons. General observations from the study: Pooled public TCR beta family frequency picked out CMV carriers with the relevant HLA.

This clonotype was seen ten or more times. What it binds is unknown. This TCR was recovered from a human donor in good health (CMV status not recorded). Some clones in this sample may be carry-over from other donors' samples. V is TRBV7-2 and J is TRBJ2-3, with 8 nucleotides matching TRBD2. Sequenced here: cultured PBMCs, sampled from culture after CMV antigen stimulation. Written as DNA, the CDR3 is TGTGCCAGCAGCTGGAGCGGGAGAGTAGATACGCAGTATTTT. Translated, it gives CASSWSGRVDTQYF.